A single count supports the clone carrying this T cell receptor (beta chain). Antigen specificity is unknown. Genomic DNA belonging to each subset was distributed in equal measure over several immunoSEQ plates. Measured with immunoSEQ multiplex PCR; TCRdb has only the in-frame clones, and not every one. The profile covers roughly 600,000 clones, with roughly 98% appearing a single time and 0.25% to 0.35% taken by the ten largest. The naive CD8 fraction comprised CD45RO-negative cells positively selected for CCR7 and excluded terminally differentiated effector memory CD45RA+ cells. The V gene's germline CDR1 is SQVTM and CDR2 ANQGSEA. The CDR3 runs to 17 residues. The V gene end was trimmed by 2 bases and the J gene end by 2 bases; junction bases not matched to a gene: 14. These data come from a study of shared clonotypes between healthy human individuals. Broader study findings: Few donors limited the genetic and exposure-history diversity represented.

This chain links TRBV29-1 with TRBJ2-7, with 8 bases matching TRBD1. The receptor's source is a man under 40 in good health. Sample: naive CD8+ T cells sorted from blood. The CDR3 region has the DNA TGCAGCGTTGAATATGGGTCTTTCAGGGGGCTTCCCTACGAGCAGTACTTC. This translates into CSVEYGSFRGLPYEQYF.